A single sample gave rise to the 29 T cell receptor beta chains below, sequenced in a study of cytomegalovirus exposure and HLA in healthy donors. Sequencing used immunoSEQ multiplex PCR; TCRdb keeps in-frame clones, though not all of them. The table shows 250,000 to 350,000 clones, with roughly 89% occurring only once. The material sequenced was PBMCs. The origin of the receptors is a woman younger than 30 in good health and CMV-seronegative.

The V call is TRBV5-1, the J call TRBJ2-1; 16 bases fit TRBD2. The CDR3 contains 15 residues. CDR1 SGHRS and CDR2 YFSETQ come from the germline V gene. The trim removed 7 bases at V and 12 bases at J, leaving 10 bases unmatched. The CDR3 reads CASSEGTSGGVGQFF. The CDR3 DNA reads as TGCGCCAGCTCCGAGGGGACTAGCGGGGGGGTTGGGCAGTTCTTC.

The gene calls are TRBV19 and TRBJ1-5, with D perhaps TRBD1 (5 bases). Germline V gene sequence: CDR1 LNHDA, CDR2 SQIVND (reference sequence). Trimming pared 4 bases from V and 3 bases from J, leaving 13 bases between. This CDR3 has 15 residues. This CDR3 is CASSTSRGNNQPQHF. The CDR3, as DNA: TGTGCCAGTAGTACCTCCCGGGGGAACAATCAGCCCCAGCATTTT.

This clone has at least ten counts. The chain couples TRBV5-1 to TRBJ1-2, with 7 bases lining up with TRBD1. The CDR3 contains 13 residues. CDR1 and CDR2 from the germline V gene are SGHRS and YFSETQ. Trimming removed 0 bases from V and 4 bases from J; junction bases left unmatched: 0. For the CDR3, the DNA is TGCGCCAGCAGCTTGGGGGACAGCTATGGCTACACCTTC. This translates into CASSLGDSYGYTF. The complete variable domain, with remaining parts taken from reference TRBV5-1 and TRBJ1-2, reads KAGVTQTPRYLIKTRGQQVTLSCSPISGHRSVSWYQQTPGQGLQFLFEYFSETQRNKGNFPGRFSGRQFSNSRSEMNVSTLELGDSALYLCASSLGDSYGYTFGSGTRLTVV.

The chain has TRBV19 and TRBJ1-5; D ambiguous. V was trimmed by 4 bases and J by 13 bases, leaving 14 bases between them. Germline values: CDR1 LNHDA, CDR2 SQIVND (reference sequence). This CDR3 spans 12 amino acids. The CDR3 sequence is CASSTPTGVQHF. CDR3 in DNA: TGTGCCAGTAGTACTCCCACCGGGGTTCAGCATTTT. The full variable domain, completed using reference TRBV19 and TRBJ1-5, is DGGITQSPKYLFRKEGQNVTLSCEQNLNHDAMYWYRQDPGQGLRLIYYSQIVNDFQKGDIAEGYSVSREKKESFPLTVTSAQKNPTAFYLCASSTPTGVQHFGDGTRLSIL.

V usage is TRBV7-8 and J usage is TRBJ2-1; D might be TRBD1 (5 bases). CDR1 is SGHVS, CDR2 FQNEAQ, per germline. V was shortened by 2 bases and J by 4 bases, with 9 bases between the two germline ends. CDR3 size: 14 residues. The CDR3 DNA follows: TGTGCCAGCAGCTTAAATCCAGGGTACAATGAGCAGTTCTTC. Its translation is CASSLNPGYNEQFF.

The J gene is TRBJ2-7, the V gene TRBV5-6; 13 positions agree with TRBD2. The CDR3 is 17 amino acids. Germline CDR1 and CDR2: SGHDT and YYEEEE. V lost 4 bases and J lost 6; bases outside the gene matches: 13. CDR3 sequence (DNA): TGTGCCAGCAGCCTTAAACTAGCGGGAGGGCCATTAGCCGAGCAGTACTTC. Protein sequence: CASSLKLAGGPLAEQYF.

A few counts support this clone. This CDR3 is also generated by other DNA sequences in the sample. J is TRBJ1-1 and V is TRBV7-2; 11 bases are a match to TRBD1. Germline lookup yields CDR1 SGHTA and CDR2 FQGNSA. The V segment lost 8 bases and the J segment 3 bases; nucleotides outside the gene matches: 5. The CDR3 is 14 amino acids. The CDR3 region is CASSRDRGDTEAFF. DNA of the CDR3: TGTGCCAGCTCCAGGGACAGGGGGGACACTGAAGCTTTCTTT. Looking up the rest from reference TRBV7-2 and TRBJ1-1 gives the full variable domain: GAGVSQSPSNKVTEKGKDVELRCDPISGHTALYWYRQSLGQGLEFLIYFQGNSAPDKSGLPSDRFSAERTGGSVSTLTIQRTQQEDSAVYLCASSRDRGDTEAFFGQGTRLTVV.

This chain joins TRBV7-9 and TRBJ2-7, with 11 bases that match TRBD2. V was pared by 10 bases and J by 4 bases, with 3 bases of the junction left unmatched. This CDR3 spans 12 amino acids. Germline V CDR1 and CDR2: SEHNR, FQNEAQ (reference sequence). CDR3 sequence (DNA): TGTGCCATAGGGACTAGCGGATACGAGCAGTACTTC. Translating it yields CAIGTSGYEQYF.

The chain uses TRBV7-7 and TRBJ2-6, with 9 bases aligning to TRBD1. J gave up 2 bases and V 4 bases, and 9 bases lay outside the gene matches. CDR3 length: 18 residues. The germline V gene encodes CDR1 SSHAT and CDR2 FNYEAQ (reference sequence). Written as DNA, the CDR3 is TGTGCCAGCAGCTCCTACAGGGGGCGCTACCCTGGGGCCAACGTCCTGACTTTC. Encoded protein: CASSSYRGRYPGANVLTF. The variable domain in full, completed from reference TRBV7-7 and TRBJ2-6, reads GAGVSQSPRYKVTKRGQDVTLRCDPISSHATLYWYQQALGQGPEFLTYFNYEAQPDKSGLPSDRFSAERPEGSISTLTIQRTEQRDSAMYRCASSSYRGRYPGANVLTFGAGSRLTVL.

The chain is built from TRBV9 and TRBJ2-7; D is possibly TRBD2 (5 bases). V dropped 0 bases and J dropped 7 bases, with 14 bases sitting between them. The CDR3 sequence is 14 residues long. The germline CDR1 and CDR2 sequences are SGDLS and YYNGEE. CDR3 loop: CASSVGSGSREQYF. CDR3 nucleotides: TGTGCCAGCAGCGTAGGAAGCGGTTCGAGGGAGCAGTACTTC.

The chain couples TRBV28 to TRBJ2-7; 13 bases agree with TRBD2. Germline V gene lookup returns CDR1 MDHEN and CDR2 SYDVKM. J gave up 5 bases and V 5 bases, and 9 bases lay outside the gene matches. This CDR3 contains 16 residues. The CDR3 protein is CASSRGLAGYSHEQYF. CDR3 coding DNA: TGTGCCAGCAGTCGGGGACTAGCGGGATATAGCCACGAGCAGTACTTC.

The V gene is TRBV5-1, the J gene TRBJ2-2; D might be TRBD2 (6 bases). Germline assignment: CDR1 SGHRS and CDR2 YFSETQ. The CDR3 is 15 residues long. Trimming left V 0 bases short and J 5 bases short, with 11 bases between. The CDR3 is CASSLAGAGTGELFF. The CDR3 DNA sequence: TGCGCCAGCAGCTTGGCCGGGGCGGGGACCGGGGAGCTGTTTTTT.

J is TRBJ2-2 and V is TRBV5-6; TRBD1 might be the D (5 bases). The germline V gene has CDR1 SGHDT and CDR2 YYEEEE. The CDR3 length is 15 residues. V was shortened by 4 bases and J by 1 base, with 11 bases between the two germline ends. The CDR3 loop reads CASSQGAGNTGELFF. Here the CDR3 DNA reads TGTGCCAGCAGCCAAGGGGCAGGGAACACCGGGGAGCTGTTTTTT.

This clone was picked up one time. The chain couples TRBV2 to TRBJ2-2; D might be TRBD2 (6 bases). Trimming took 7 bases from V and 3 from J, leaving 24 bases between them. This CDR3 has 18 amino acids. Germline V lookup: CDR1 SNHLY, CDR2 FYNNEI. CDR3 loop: CASIQNPQEGQDTGELFF. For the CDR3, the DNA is TGTGCCAGCATTCAGAATCCCCAGGAGGGCCAAGACACCGGGGAGCTGTTTTTT.

The CDR3 protein is CASSPIGGEETQYF. The CDR3 coding sequence is TGTGCCAGCAGCCCCATTGGGGGGGAAGAGACCCAGTACTTC. This chain uses TRBV7-3 with TRBJ2-5, with TRBD2 identical over 7 bases. V trimming: 5 bases; J trimming: 3 bases; junction bases outside the gene matches: 6. This CDR3 is 14 amino acids long. Germline values: CDR1 SGHTA, CDR2 FQGTGA.

CDR3 nucleotide sequence: TGTGCCAGCAGCCCGGACAGCCTAGGCTACACCTTC. Its translation is CASSPDSLGYTF. This chain uses TRBV5-6 with TRBJ1-2; weak D call: TRBD1 (6 bases). Germline V CDR1 and CDR2: SGHDT, YYEEEE. V lost 4 bases, J lost 8 bases, and 12 bases lay in between. This CDR3 is 12 amino acids long.

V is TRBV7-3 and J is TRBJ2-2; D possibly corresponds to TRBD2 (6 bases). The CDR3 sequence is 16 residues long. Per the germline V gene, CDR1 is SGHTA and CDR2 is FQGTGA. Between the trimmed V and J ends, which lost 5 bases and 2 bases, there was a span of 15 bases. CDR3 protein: CASSLGDSGNTGELFF. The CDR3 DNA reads TGTGCCAGCAGCCTAGGTGATAGCGGAAACACCGGGGAGCTGTTTTTT.

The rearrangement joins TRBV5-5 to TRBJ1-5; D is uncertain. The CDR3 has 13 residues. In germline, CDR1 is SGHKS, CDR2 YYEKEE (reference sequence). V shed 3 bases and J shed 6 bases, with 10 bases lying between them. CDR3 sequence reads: CASSWSLVQPQHF. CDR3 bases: TGTGCCAGCAGCTGGAGCCTGGTTCAGCCCCAGCATTTT.

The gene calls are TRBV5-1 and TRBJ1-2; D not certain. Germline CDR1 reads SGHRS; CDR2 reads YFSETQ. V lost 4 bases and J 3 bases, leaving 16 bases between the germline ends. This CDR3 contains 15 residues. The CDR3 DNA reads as TGCGCCAGCAGCCAAACCGGAGCGGCGGACTATGGCTACACCTTC. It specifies CASSQTGAADYGYTF.

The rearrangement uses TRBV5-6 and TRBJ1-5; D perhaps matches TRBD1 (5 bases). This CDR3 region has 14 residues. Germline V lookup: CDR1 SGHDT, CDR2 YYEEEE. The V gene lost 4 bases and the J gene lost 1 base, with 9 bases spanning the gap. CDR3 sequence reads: CASSGGLSNQPQHF. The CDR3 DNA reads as TGTGCCAGCAGCGGGGGACTGAGCAATCAGCCCCAGCATTTT.

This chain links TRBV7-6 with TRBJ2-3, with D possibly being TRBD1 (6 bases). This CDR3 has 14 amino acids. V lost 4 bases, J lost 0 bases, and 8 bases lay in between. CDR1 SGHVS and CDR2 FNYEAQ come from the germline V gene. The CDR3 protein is CASSSGTSTDTQYF. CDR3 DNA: TGTGCCAGCAGCTCCGGGACAAGCACAGATACGCAGTATTTT.

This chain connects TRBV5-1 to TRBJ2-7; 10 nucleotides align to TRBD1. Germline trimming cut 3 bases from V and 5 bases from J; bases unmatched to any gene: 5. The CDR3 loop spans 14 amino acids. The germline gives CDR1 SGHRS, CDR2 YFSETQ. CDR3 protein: CASSSGQGIDEQYF. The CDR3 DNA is TGCGCCAGCAGCTCGGGACAGGGGATCGACGAGCAGTACTTC. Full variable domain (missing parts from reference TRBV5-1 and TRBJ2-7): KAGVTQTPRYLIKTRGQQVTLSCSPISGHRSVSWYQQTPGQGLQFLFEYFSETQRNKGNFPGRFSGRQFSNSRSEMNVSTLELGDSALYLCASSSGQGIDEQYFGPGTRLTVT.

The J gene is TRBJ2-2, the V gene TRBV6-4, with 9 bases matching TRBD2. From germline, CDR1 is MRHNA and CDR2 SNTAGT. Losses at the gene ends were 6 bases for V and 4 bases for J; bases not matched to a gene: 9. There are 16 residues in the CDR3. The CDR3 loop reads CASRNSGRGVTGELFF. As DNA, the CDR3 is TGTGCCAGCAGAAATAGCGGGAGAGGTGTCACCGGGGAGCTGTTTTTT.

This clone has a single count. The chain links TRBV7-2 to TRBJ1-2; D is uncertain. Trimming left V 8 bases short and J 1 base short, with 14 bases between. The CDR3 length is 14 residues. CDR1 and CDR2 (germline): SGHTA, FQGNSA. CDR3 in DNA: TGTGCCAGCTCTCAAGGAGGCTATAACTATGGCTACACCTTC. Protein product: CASSQGGYNYGYTF.

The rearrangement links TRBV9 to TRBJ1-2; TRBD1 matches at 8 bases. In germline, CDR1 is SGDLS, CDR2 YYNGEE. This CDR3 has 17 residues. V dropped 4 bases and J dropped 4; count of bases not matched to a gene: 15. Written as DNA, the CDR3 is TGTGCCAGCAGCCCAACCCGGGGAGGACAGGGCGGCTATGGCTACACCTTC. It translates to CASSPTRGGQGGYGYTF.

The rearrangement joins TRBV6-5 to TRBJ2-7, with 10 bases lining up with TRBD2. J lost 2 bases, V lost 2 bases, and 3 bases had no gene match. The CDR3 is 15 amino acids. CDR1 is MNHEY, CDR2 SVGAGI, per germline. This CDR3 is CASSYEAGGAYEQYF. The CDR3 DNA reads TGTGCCAGCAGTTACGAAGCGGGAGGGGCCTACGAGCAGTACTTC.

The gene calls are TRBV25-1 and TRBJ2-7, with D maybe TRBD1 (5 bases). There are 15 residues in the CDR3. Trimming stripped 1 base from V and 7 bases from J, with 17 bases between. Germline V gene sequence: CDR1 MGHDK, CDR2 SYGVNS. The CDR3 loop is CASSEWDVGKGEQYF. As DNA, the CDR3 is TGTGCCAGCAGTGAATGGGATGTCGGCAAGGGGGAGCAGTACTTC.

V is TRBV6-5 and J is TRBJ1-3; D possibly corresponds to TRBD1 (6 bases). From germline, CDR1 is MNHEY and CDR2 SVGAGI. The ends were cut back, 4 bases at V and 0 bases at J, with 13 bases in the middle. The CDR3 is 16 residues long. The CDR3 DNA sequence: TGTGCCAGCAGTTCGGGCAGGGGTATCTCTGGAAACACCATATATTTT. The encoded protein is CASSSGRGISGNTIYF.

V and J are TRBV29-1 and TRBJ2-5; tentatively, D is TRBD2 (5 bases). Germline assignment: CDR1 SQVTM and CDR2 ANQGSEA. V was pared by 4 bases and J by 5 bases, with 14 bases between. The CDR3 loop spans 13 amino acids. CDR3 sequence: CSVVSWERETQYF. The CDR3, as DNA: TGCAGCGTTGTGTCATGGGAGAGGGAGACCCAGTACTTC.